This passage covers 9 T cell receptor beta chains from one sample sequenced in a study of blood T cells in healthy people across ages. A second about 7 to 11 cycle PCR used barcoded and J-beta primers. TCRdb passed the 5' RACE reads through MiXCR, listing each CDR3 protein once. The table has roughly 1 million distinct CDR3 sequences, under 30% seen once. The same sample was also used in a study of T cells of mothers and their children.

The source material was blood. The receptors derive from a girl between 2 and 10 years old in good health.

This clonotype was seen more than once but under ten times. This chain uses TRBV5-1 with TRBJ2-5; TRBD2 aligns across 10 bases. Germline CDR1 reads SGHRS; CDR2 reads YFSETQ. The CDR3 runs 15 residues. Unmatched junction bases numbered 10, after V lost 6 bases and J lost 5 bases. The CDR3 sequence is CASTESGRGWETQYF. The CDR3 nucleotides read TGCGCCAGCACAGAGAGCGGGAGGGGATGGGAGACCCAGTACTTC.

The chain recombines TRBV7-2 with TRBJ2-1, with unresolved D. Trimming left V 2 bases short and J 5 bases short, with 10 bases between. The CDR3 contains 14 residues. Germline lookup yields CDR1 SGHTA and CDR2 FQGNSA. For the CDR3, the DNA is TGTGCCAGCAGCTTACCGTCCGAGAACAATGAGCAGTTCTTC. This codes for CASSLPSENNEQFF.

The J gene is TRBJ2-1, the V gene TRBV4-1; the D call may be TRBD1 or TRBD2 (6 bases each). Germline lookup yields CDR1 MGHRA and CDR2 YSYEKL. The germline V and J ends were trimmed by 4 bases and 5 bases, with 18 bases remaining between them. This CDR3 is 16 amino acids long. CDR3 sequence reads: CASSPLGGRLNNEQFF. As DNA, the CDR3 is TGCGCCAGCAGCCCCTTGGGGGGCAGGCTCAACAATGAGCAGTTCTTC.

A word on this clonotype: It may be a read error: a sequence one base away is much more abundant. The chain uses TRBV7-2 and TRBJ2-7; the match to TRBD2 covers 11 bases. Germline-derived CDR1 and CDR2 are SGHTA and FQGNSA. The CDR3 contains 15 residues. Trimming at V came to 5 bases and at J to 6 bases, leaving 9 bases not matched to a gene. This chain's CDR3 is CASSPLAGGGAEQYF. In DNA, the CDR3 is TGTGCCAGCAGCCCCCTAGCGGGAGGTGGGGCCGAGCAGTACTTC. Full variable domain (missing parts from reference TRBV7-2 and TRBJ2-7): GAGVSQSPSNKVTEKGKDVELRCDPISGHTALYWYRQSLGQGLEFLIYFQGNSAPDKSGLPSDRFSAERTGGSVSTLTIQRTQQEDSAVYLCASSPLAGGGAEQYFGPGTRLTVT.

This clonotype appeared a few times. Mismatch with germline at one junction end may stem from a read error. The chain links TRBV2 to TRBJ2-5; 10 bases are a match to TRBD2. TRBJ2-7 explains the end of the DNA better; the J call may be wrong. CDR3 length equals 15 residues. Germline lookup yields CDR1 SNHLY and CDR2 FYNNEI. Here the CDR3 DNA reads TGCGCCAGCAGCAGGGAGCGGGAGGGACCCTACGAGCAGTACTTC. Protein product: CASSREREGPYEQYF.

Note on this clonotype: Given a much more abundant clone one base away, this may be a read error. The chain has TRBV4-1 and TRBJ1-4, with 7 bases fitting TRBD1. V lost 8 bases, J lost 7 bases, and 16 bases stayed unmatched. The CDR3 has 16 residues. Germline V gene data show CDR1 as MGHRA and CDR2 as YSYEKL. The DNA of the CDR3 is TGCGCCAGCTGCCCGAGCATATCCCCAGGGGGTGAAAAACTGTTTTTT. Its protein is CASCPSISPGGEKLFF.

Here the CDR3 reads CSAGQRILNTQYF. For the CDR3, the DNA is TGCAGCGCCGGACAAAGAATATTAAATACGCAGTATTTT. The chain joins TRBV29-1 to TRBJ2-3; weak D call: TRBD1 (5 bases). CDR3 length equals 13 residues. The V gene lost 7 bases and the J gene lost 7 bases, with 18 bases spanning the gap. Germline CDR1 and CDR2: SQVTM and ANQGSEA.

V usage is TRBV7-2 and J usage is TRBJ1-1, with no clear D. This CDR3 is built from 15 residues. V was clipped by 3 bases and J by 5 bases, with 16 bases between them. Germline V gene sequence: CDR1 SGHTA, CDR2 FQGNSA. The CDR3 loop is CASSLGGLPRTEAFF. CDR3 DNA sequence: TGTGCCAGCAGCTTGGGAGGCCTACCCCGTACTGAAGCTTTCTTT.

This clonotype was counted many times. J is TRBJ2-5 and V is TRBV5-1; 7 bases are shared with TRBD2. CDR3 length: 14 amino acids. V was clipped by 4 bases and J by 5 bases; unmatched bases: 8. Germline CDR1 SGHRS, CDR2 YFSETQ. CDR3 in amino acids: CASSPLTSRETQYF. The DNA of the CDR3 is TGCGCCAGCAGCCCACTGACTAGCCGGGAGACCCAGTACTTC.